Shown below are 25 T cell receptor beta chains from a single sample sequenced in a study of cytomegalovirus exposure and HLA in healthy donors. 60 Vbeta and 13 Jbeta primers were used in PCR. Sequencing used immunoSEQ multiplex PCR; TCRdb keeps in-frame clones, though not all of them. The sample records 150,000 to 200,000 clones, roughly four fifths being singletons. Sequencing was performed on PBMCs. These receptors all come from a woman aged 18 to 35 in good health and CMV-seronegative.

The chain employs TRBV27 and TRBJ1-1, with 10 bases fitting TRBD1. The CDR3 covers 14 residues. Germline lookup yields CDR1 MNHEY and CDR2 SMNVEV (reference sequence). The V segment lost 4 bases and the J segment 4 bases; nucleotides outside the gene matches: 3. Written as DNA, the CDR3 is TGTGCCAGCAGTTCCCGACAGGGGGCCACTGAAGCTTTCTTT. Its translation: CASSSRQGATEAFF.

The chain joins TRBV11-2 to TRBJ1-5; D perhaps matches TRBD1 (5 bases). Between the trimmed V and J ends, which lost 5 bases and 6 bases, there was a span of 17 bases. Germline lookup yields CDR1 SGHAT and CDR2 FQNNGV. This CDR3 comprises 15 residues. In nucleotides, the CDR3 is TGTGCCAGCAGCCCAGGGCCCGGTGGGTCTCAGCCCCAGCATTTT. Its translation: CASSPGPGGSQPQHF.

This clone came up once. For the CDR3, the DNA is TGTGCCAGCAGCGCTGTAGGGGGACTAGCCCTCTTTCGAGGCAGCTACAATGAGCAGTTCTTC. Its protein product is CASSAVGGLALFRGSYNEQFF. V is TRBV9 and J is TRBJ2-1; 9 bases agree with TRBD2. The CDR3 covers 21 residues. The V segment lost 3 bases and the J segment 3 bases; nucleotides outside the gene matches: 22. The germline gives CDR1 SGDLS, CDR2 YYNGEE.

The chain uses TRBV7-3 and TRBJ1-2; possibly TRBD1 for D (5 bases). Germline CDR1 is SGHTA and CDR2 is FQGTGA. The CDR3 consists of 13 residues. V shed 3 bases and J shed 6 bases, with 11 bases lying between them. This CDR3 is CASSLGRGDGYTF. The CDR3 region has the DNA TGTGCCAGCAGCTTGGGGCGGGGGGATGGCTACACCTTC.

The chain combines TRBV5-8 with TRBJ1-6; D is possibly TRBD1 (6 bases). Trimming took off 4 bases at V and 10 bases at J, with 15 bases between the two ends. Per germline, CDR1 SGHTS and CDR2 YDEGEE. The length of the CDR3 is 14 residues. The CDR3, as DNA: TGTGCCAGCAGCAGCTACAGGGACGGGTCACCCCTCCACTTT. Translated: CASSSYRDGSPLHF.

The chain has TRBV9 and TRBJ1-6; 10 bases fit TRBD1. Germline V gives CDR1 SGDLS, CDR2 YYNGEE. This CDR3 region has 16 residues. Germline trimming cut 4 bases from V and 7 bases from J; bases unmatched to any gene: 8. The CDR3 bases are TGTGCCAGCAGCCCAATCGCGGGACAGGGGAATTCACCCCTCCACTTT. It is translated as CASSPIAGQGNSPLHF.

The chain couples TRBV6-1 to TRBJ1-5; possibly TRBD1 for D (5 bases). The CDR3 extends over 14 amino acids. The germline V gene encodes CDR1 MNHNS and CDR2 SASEGT. The V end was cut by 2 bases, the J end by 4 bases, with 9 bases between. The CDR3 region is CASSERGRNQPQHF. CDR3 bases: TGTGCCAGCAGTGAAAGGGGAAGGAATCAGCCCCAGCATTTT.

The chain uses TRBV28 and TRBJ2-5, with TRBD1 identical over 11 bases. The V gene end was trimmed by 5 bases and the J gene end by 7 bases; junction bases not matched to a gene: 3. CDR3 length equals 13 residues. Germline V lookup: CDR1 MDHEN, CDR2 SYDVKM. The DNA of the CDR3 is TGTGCCAGCAGTCAAGGACAGGGGGCGACCCAGTACTTC. This gives the protein CASSQGQGATQYF.

The chain uses TRBV11-2 and TRBJ2-3, with 15 positions matching TRBD2. The J segment lost 0 bases and the V segment lost 2 bases, leaving 3 bases of the junction unmatched. The CDR3 consists of 18 residues. Germline CDR1 is SGHAT and CDR2 is FQNNGV. Here the CDR3 reads CASSLIGTSGRSTDTQYF. In DNA, the CDR3 is TGTGCCAGCAGCTTAATTGGGACTAGCGGGAGGAGCACAGATACGCAGTATTTT. Full variable domain (remainder filled in from reference TRBV11-2 and TRBJ2-3): EAGVAQSPRYKIIEKRQSVAFWCNPISGHATLYWYQQILGQGPKLLIQFQNNGVVDDSQLPKDRFSAERLKGVDSTLKIQPAKLEDSAVYLCASSLIGTSGRSTDTQYFGPGTRLTVL.

The gene calls are TRBV18 and TRBJ1-1; D may be TRBD1 (5 bases). The CDR3 runs 17 residues. In germline, CDR1 is KGHSH, CDR2 LQKENI. The V end lost 3 bases, the J end lost 2 bases, and 19 bases lay between the germline ends. Here the CDR3 DNA reads TGTGCCAGCTCACCGGGCCGCCAGGGTTTAGGAAACACTGAAGCTTTCTTT. Encoded protein: CASSPGRQGLGNTEAFF.

The chain uses TRBV5-6 and TRBJ2-7; 8 positions agree with TRBD1. Germline CDR1 reads SGHDT; CDR2 reads YYEEEE. With 4 bases clipped from V and 6 bases from J, the junction kept 9 bases outside the gene matches. The CDR3 runs 14 residues. CDR3 in DNA: TGTGCCAGCAGCCCGGTTTCAGGGGGCGGCGAGCAGTACTTC. Residues: CASSPVSGGGEQYF.

The chain carries TRBV13 and TRBJ1-2; maybe TRBD1 (5 bases). V was cut by 2 bases and J by 3 bases, with 13 bases left in between. There are 15 residues in the CDR3. The germline V gene encodes CDR1 PRHDT and CDR2 FYEKMQ (reference sequence). The CDR3 sequence: CASSLPRQRHYGYTF. The CDR3 nucleotides are TGTGCCAGCAGCTTACCAAGACAGAGGCACTATGGCTACACCTTC.

The J gene is TRBJ1-2, the V gene TRBV9; 9 bases are a match to TRBD1. The CDR3 totals 14 residues. Unmatched junction bases numbered 4, after V lost 3 bases and J lost 4 bases. Per germline, CDR1 SGDLS and CDR2 YYNGEE. This CDR3 is CASSADRGFYGYTF. CDR3 sequence (DNA): TGTGCCAGCAGCGCGGACAGGGGCTTCTATGGCTACACCTTC. Based on the CDR3 plus reference TRBV9 and TRBJ1-2, the full variable domain is DSGVTQTPKHLITATGQRVTLRCSPRSGDLSVYWYQQSLDQGLQFLIQYYNGEERAKGNILERFSAQQFPDLHSELNLSSLELGDSALYFCASSADRGFYGYTFGSGTRLTVV.

This clone was observed once. The J gene is TRBJ2-1, the V gene TRBV19; D is possibly TRBD1 (5 bases). V dropped 5 bases and J dropped 2 bases, with 13 bases sitting between them. Germline assignment: CDR1 LNHDA and CDR2 SQIVND (reference sequence). The CDR3 has 15 residues. The CDR3 bases are TGTGCCAGTAGTTTCCGACAGCCCCCCTACAATGAGCAGTTCTTC. Its protein product is CASSFRQPPYNEQFF.

The gene calls are TRBV28 and TRBJ1-1, with 8 bases lining up with TRBD1. The V gene's germline CDR1 is MDHEN and CDR2 SYDVKM. The CDR3 sequence is 13 residues long. V lost 5 bases and J lost 1; bases outside the gene matches: 0. The DNA of the CDR3 is TGTGCCAGCAGTGACAGGGGGAACACTGAAGCTTTCTTT. Translating it yields CASSDRGNTEAFF.

The chain joins TRBV15 to TRBJ1-2; D not certain. Trimming removed 0 bases from V and 5 bases from J, with 7 bases in between. Germline V gives CDR1 LNHNV, CDR2 YYDKDF (reference sequence). The CDR3 sequence is 13 residues long. Here the CDR3 reads CATSRDRLYGYTF. The CDR3 coding sequence is TGTGCCACCAGCAGAGACAGGTTGTATGGCTACACCTTC.

The chain recombines TRBV15 with TRBJ2-3; maybe TRBD2 (5 bases). The CDR3 is 16 residues long. Between the trimmed V and J ends, which lost 5 bases and 8 bases, there was a span of 23 bases. In germline, CDR1 is LNHNV, CDR2 YYDKDF (reference sequence). This chain's CDR3 is CATSPHRARREGTQYF. The CDR3 DNA sequence: TGTGCCACCAGCCCCCATCGGGCTAGGCGCGAGGGTACGCAGTATTTT.

The chain employs TRBV18 and TRBJ1-1; weak D call: TRBD1 (5 bases). Germline V gives CDR1 KGHSH, CDR2 LQKENI. CDR3 length: 14 residues. The V end was cut by 4 bases, the J end by 3 bases, with 12 bases between. DNA of the CDR3: TGTGCCAGCTCACTGGCGGGGCAGGACACTGAAGCTTTCTTT. Its protein product is CASSLAGQDTEAFF.

This chain links TRBV28 with TRBJ2-1; 7 positions match TRBD2. The CDR3 totals 14 residues. J lost 6 bases, V lost 4 bases, and 6 bases had no gene match. In germline, CDR1 is MDHEN, CDR2 SYDVKM. DNA for the CDR3: TGTGCCAGCAGTTCGCCGACTAGCCGCAATGAGCAGTTCTTC. Its translation is CASSSPTSRNEQFF.

This clone was seen only a few times. The chain uses TRBV18 and TRBJ2-7; D may be TRBD2 (7 bases). The CDR3 has 15 residues. Trimming removed 0 bases at V and 5 bases at J, with 14 bases between. Germline values: CDR1 KGHSH, CDR2 LQKENI. The CDR3 DNA follows: TGTGCCAGCTCACCACCGGCGGGGGCTGGGAACGAGCAGTACTTC. Translated, it gives CASSPPAGAGNEQYF.

The rearrangement uses TRBV19 and TRBJ2-7; 10 bases agree with TRBD2. Trimming at V came to 4 bases and at J to 1 base, leaving 4 bases not matched to a gene. Germline lookup yields CDR1 LNHDA and CDR2 SQIVND (reference sequence). This CDR3 comprises 15 residues. The CDR3 bases are TGTGCCAGTAGTACATTAGCGGGGGGATCCTACGAGCAGTACTTC. Translating gives CASSTLAGGSYEQYF.

This chain connects TRBV7-9 to TRBJ2-5, with TRBD2 as a possible D gene (5 bases). The J call is doubtful: the DNA matches TRBJ2-7 better. Germline values: CDR1 SEHNR, CDR2 FQNEAQ (reference sequence). This CDR3 is 14 amino acids long. CDR3: CASSRGAVSYEQYF. CDR3 coding DNA: TGTGCCAGCAGCCGGGGTGCGGTCTCCTACGAGCAGTACTTC.

The chain combines TRBV29-1 with TRBJ2-1, with a tentative D call TRBD1 (6 bases). The germline V and J ends were trimmed by 1 base and 0 bases, with 10 bases remaining between them. CDR3 length: 15 residues. CDR1 is SQVTM and CDR2 is ANQGSEA in the germline V gene. The CDR3 loop is CSVEGQESSYNEQFF. The DNA for the CDR3 is TGCAGCGTTGAAGGACAGGAAAGCTCCTACAATGAGCAGTTCTTC.

The J gene is TRBJ2-1, the V gene TRBV5-1, with 7 positions matching TRBD2. V trimming: 5 bases; J trimming: 0 bases; junction bases outside the gene matches: 2. CDR1 is SGHRS and CDR2 is YFSETQ in the germline V gene. CDR3 length: 14 amino acids. CDR3 nucleotide sequence: TGCGCCAGCAGGCGCGGGGGCTCCTACAATGAGCAGTTCTTC. The encoded protein is CASRRGGSYNEQFF.

The chain uses TRBV5-6 and TRBJ2-7; 7 bases align to TRBD1. Germline CDR1 is SGHDT and CDR2 is YYEEEE. The CDR3 has 16 amino acids. With 2 bases clipped from V and 2 bases from J, the junction kept 10 bases outside the gene matches. DNA of the CDR3: TGTGCCAGCAGCTTACAGACAGGGTTGATTCCCTACGAGCAGTACTTC. It codes for CASSLQTGLIPYEQYF.